The 18 T cell receptor beta chains presented below share a single source sample, sequenced in a study of cytomegalovirus exposure and HLA in healthy donors. Primers for the PCR totalled 60 Vbeta and 13 Jbeta. Assay: immunoSEQ multiplex PCR; the TCRdb copy retains only in-frame clones and omits some. The repertoire holds approximately 140,000 clones, over 60% seen once, with 6.8% in the top ten. The sequenced sample was PBMCs. Source of these receptors: a middle-aged man in good health and CMV-seropositive.

The sample holds a few counts of this clone. The rearrangement joins TRBV18 to TRBJ2-5; weak D call: TRBD2 (6 bases). V lost 4 bases, J lost 5 bases, and 14 bases lay in between. Germline CDR1 is KGHSH and CDR2 is LQKENI. The CDR3 is 14 amino acids. CDR3 sequence: CASSRGGPSETQYF. The CDR3 bases are TGTGCCAGCTCACGCGGAGGGCCTAGTGAGACCCAGTACTTC.

The table lists this clone with a few counts. The chain joins TRBV6-5 to TRBJ2-5; perhaps TRBD1 as D (5 bases). The DNA matches TRBJ2-7 better at its end, which makes the J call doubtful. The CDR3 loop spans 16 amino acids. Looked up from germline, CDR1 is MNHEY and CDR2 is SVGAGI. The CDR3 nucleotides read TGTGCCAGCAGTTCCCACGTGGGGTTAGGGGCTTACGAGCAGTACTTC. It translates to CASSSHVGLGAYEQYF.

This rearrangement joins TRBV19 to TRBJ2-1; D is uncertain. The CDR3 covers 15 residues. Looked up from germline, CDR1 is LNHDA and CDR2 is SQIVND (reference sequence). V was clipped by 5 bases and J by 0 bases, with 11 bases between them. Here the CDR3 DNA reads TGTGCCAGTAGTCTAACGTTCGACTCCTACAATGAGCAGTTCTTC. Residues: CASSLTFDSYNEQFF.

The chain recombines TRBV5-1 with TRBJ1-5, with a weak D call TRBD1 (6 bases). V was trimmed by 1 base and J by 0 bases, leaving 17 bases between them. This CDR3 contains 18 residues. Germline V gives CDR1 SGHRS, CDR2 YFSETQ. CDR3 protein: CASSLRPRTEYSNQPQHF. CDR3 bases: TGCGCCAGCAGCTTGCGTCCTAGGACAGAGTATAGCAATCAGCCCCAGCATTTT.

The genes are TRBV28 and TRBJ2-5; TRBD2 might be the D (5 bases). The CDR3 has 12 residues. Germline V gene data show CDR1 as MDHEN and CDR2 as SYDVKM. CDR3 coding DNA: TGTGCGTGCGAGAGGGTAAAAGAGACCCAGTACTTC. Amino acid sequence: CACERVKETQYF.

The chain employs TRBV6-1 and TRBJ1-1, with 8 positions matching TRBD1. The junction had 12 bases not matched to a gene; V was cut back by 6 bases and J by 6 bases. This CDR3 has 15 amino acids. Germline V gene data show CDR1 as MNHNS and CDR2 as SASEGT. CDR3 sequence (DNA): TGTGCCAGCAGCCCACCGACAGGGGATTTCGCTGAAGCTTTCTTT. Residues: CASSPPTGDFAEAFF.

Remarks on this clone: Other nucleotide sequences from this sample produce the same CDR3. V and J are TRBV28 and TRBJ1-5; 7 nucleotides match TRBD1. The CDR3 covers 16 residues. J was trimmed by 0 bases and V by 5 bases; bases with no gene match: 7. The V gene's germline CDR1 is MDHEN and CDR2 SYDVKM. CDR3 sequence (DNA): TGTGCCAGCAGTCCTAGACAGGGAAATAGCAATCAGCCCCAGCATTTT. Amino acids: CASSPRQGNSNQPQHF.

The V and J genes are TRBV6-6 and TRBJ2-3; 10 nucleotides align to TRBD2. This CDR3 region has 16 residues. V shed 0 bases, J shed 6 bases, and the junction held 6 bases outside the gene matches. Germline V CDR1 and CDR2: MNHNY, SVGAGI (reference sequence). The CDR3 DNA follows: TGTGCCAGCAGTTACTCCGCTAGCGGGAGTTTGGATACGCAGTATTTT. Its translation: CASSYSASGSLDTQYF.

A few counts support this clone. This chain connects TRBV28 to TRBJ2-7; a possible D gene is TRBD1 (5 bases). This CDR3 spans 14 amino acids. The germline V gene encodes CDR1 MDHEN and CDR2 SYDVKM. Trimming cost V 2 bases and J 5 bases, with 13 bases left between them. DNA for the CDR3: TGTGCCAGCAGTTTAGTAGGGGCTCTCAACGAGCAGTACTTC. The encoded protein is CASSLVGALNEQYF.

The chain is built from TRBV18 and TRBJ2-7; no clear D gene. CDR1 and CDR2 (germline): KGHSH, LQKENI. The CDR3 spans 15 residues. V dropped 3 bases and J dropped 2 bases, with 14 bases sitting between them. The CDR3 coding sequence is TGTGCCAGCTCACCTTTGCCTAGACCTACCTACGAGCAGTACTTC. Its translation is CASSPLPRPTYEQYF.

The chain combines TRBV29-1 with TRBJ2-7; possibly TRBD2 for D (5 bases). CDR1 is SQVTM, CDR2 ANQGSEA, per germline. The CDR3 is made up of 13 amino acids. V lost 5 bases and J lost 0, with 11 bases in between. The CDR3 DNA follows: TGCAGCGTTCAAAGCGGAAGCTCCTACGAGCAGTACTTC. Protein sequence: CSVQSGSSYEQYF.

This chain connects TRBV11-2 to TRBJ1-5, with a tentative D call TRBD1 (5 bases). CDR1 is SGHAT, CDR2 FQNNGV, per germline. With 5 bases removed from V and 6 bases from J, the gap between germline ends came to 20 bases. This CDR3 region has 16 residues. CDR3: CASSLRRQGGVQPQHF. The CDR3 DNA reads TGTGCCAGCAGCCTGCGGCGGCAGGGAGGCGTTCAGCCCCAGCATTTT.

This chain joins TRBV30 and TRBJ1-6, with 7 bases that match TRBD1. The CDR3 runs to 17 residues. Germline V gene data show CDR1 as GTSNPN and CDR2 as SVGIG (reference sequence). Trimming took 0 bases from V and 0 from J; bases not matched to a gene: 5. The DNA for the CDR3 is TGTGCCTGGAGTGTAGAGGGACAGAGCTCCTATAATTCACCCCTCCACTTT. This codes for CAWSVEGQSSYNSPLHF.

This chain uses TRBV6-6 with TRBJ1-1; 7 bases map to TRBD1. V was pared by 6 bases and J by 4 bases, with 5 bases of the junction left unmatched. CDR1 and CDR2 (germline): MNHNY, SVGAGI (reference sequence). The CDR3 is 13 amino acids. In DNA form, the CDR3 reads TGTGCCAGCAGAAGGACAGGAGGCACTGAAGCTTTCTTT. Translating it yields CASRRTGGTEAFF.

This clone was detected a few times. The chain recombines TRBV2 with TRBJ2-7; TRBD1 might be the D (7 bases). Trimming stripped 6 bases from V and 7 bases from J, with 10 bases between. The CDR3 extends over 11 amino acids. CDR1 and CDR2 from the germline V gene are SNHLY and FYNNEI. CDR3 bases: TGTGCCAGCAGGACAGGGAGGGAGCAGTACTTC. Translating gives CASRTGREQYF.

The chain is built from TRBV29-1 and TRBJ2-3, with D maybe TRBD1 (5 bases). V dropped 2 bases and J dropped 0 bases, with 9 bases sitting between them. The germline CDR1 and CDR2 sequences are SQVTM and ANQGSEA. CDR3 length: 14 amino acids. In DNA, the CDR3 is TGCAGCGTTGAATTACAGGCCAGCACAGATACGCAGTATTTT. This gives the protein CSVELQASTDTQYF.

This clone was counted once. The rearrangement joins TRBV5-1 to TRBJ2-7, with 10 positions matching TRBD1. V lost 7 bases and J lost 4; bases outside the gene matches: 11. Germline lookup yields CDR1 SGHRS and CDR2 YFSETQ. CDR3 length equals 15 residues. The CDR3 nucleotides read TGCGCCAGCCAAGTCGACAGGGGGCTACGGTACGAGCAGTACTTC. Translated, it gives CASQVDRGLRYEQYF.

CDR3 sequence (DNA): TGCGCCAGCAGTCGGGGCAGGGGGCTAATAAACGAGCAGTACTTC. It translates to CASSRGRGLINEQYF. The V gene is TRBV23-1, the J gene TRBJ2-7; the match to TRBD1 covers 8 bases. TRBV23-1 is labeled an ORF, and its function is uncertain. This CDR3 comprises 15 residues. V lost 4 bases to trimming and J lost 5 bases; unmatched junction nucleotides: 10.